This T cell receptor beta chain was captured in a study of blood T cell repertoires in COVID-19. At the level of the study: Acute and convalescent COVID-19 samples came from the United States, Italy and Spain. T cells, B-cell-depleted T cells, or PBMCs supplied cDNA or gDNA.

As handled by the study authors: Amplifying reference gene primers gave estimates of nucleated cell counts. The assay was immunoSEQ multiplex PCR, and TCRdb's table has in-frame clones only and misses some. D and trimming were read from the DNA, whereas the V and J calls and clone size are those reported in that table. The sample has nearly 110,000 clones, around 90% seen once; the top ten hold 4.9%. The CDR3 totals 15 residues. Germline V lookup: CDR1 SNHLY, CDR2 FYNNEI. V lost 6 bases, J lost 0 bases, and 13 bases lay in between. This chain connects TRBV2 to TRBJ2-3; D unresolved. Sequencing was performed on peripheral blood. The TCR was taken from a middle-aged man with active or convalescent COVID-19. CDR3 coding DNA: TGTGCCAGCAGCATTCAAGCGAGAAGCACAGATACGCAGTATTTT. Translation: CASSIQARSTDTQYF.